This TCR beta chain stems from a study of blood T cell repertoires in COVID-19. Method: immunoSEQ multiplex PCR; TCRdb's copy keeps in-frame clones and lacks some. The data contain about 80,000 clones, roughly 85% of them singletons. V was cut by 0 bases and J by 7 bases, with 13 bases left in between. This CDR3 contains 14 residues. The germline V gene has CDR1 KGHSH and CDR2 LQKENI. The V and J genes are TRBV18 and TRBJ2-7; possible D gene TRBD2, 6 bases. The sequence was obtained from a woman in her seventies with acute or convalescent COVID-19. The sequenced sample was peripheral blood. The CDR3 nucleotides are TGTGCCAGCTCACCACCTAATGCGGGGTGGGAGCAGTACTTC. Protein: CASSPPNAGWEQYF.